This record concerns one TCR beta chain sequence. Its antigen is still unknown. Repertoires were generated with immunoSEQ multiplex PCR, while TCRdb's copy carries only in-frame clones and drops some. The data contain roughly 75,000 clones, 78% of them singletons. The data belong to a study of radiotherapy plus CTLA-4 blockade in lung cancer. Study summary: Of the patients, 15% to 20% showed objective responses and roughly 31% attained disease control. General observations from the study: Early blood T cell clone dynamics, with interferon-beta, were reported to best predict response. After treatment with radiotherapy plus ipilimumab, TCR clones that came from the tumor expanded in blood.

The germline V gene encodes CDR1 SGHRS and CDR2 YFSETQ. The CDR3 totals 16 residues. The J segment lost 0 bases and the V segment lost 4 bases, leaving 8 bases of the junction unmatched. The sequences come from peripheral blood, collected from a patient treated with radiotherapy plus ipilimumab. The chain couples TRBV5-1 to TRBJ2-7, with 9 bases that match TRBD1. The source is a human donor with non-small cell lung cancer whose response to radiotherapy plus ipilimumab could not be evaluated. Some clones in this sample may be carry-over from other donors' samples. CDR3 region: CASSVGPTGGSYEQYF. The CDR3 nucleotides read TGCGCCAGCAGCGTGGGCCCGACAGGGGGCTCCTACGAGCAGTACTTC.